The clone carrying this T cell receptor beta chain occurred a few times. Antigen specificity is unknown. This entry comes from a study of blood T cells in healthy people across ages. The study, taken as a whole, reports: CMV status of donors was unknown, possibly confounding expanded clonotype changes. Roughly linear declines in TCR beta diversity per million T cells occurred with age.

For the second PCR, which ran for 7 to 11 cycles, a sample-barcoded 5' primer and a J-beta primer mix were used. Carrying 12 random nucleotides, a template-switch adaptor labeled each individual cDNA molecule. No fewer than 3 million CDR3-containing paired-end reads came from each sample. TCRdb reprocessed the 5' RACE reads with MiXCR, giving one entry per CDR3 protein. Of 1.5 million to 2 million distinct CDR3 sequences listed, less than 50% were seen once; the top ten hold approximately 2%. Trimming removed 5 bases from V and 3 bases from J, with 13 bases in between. The CDR3 has 14 amino acids. The sequenced sample was blood. This chain uses TRBV12-3 or TRBV12-4 with TRBJ2-5, with a possible D match to TRBD1 (6 bases). The clonotype comes from a woman in her thirties or forties in good health. The CDR3 DNA is TGTGCCAGCAGTCGGGACATTGGAAAAGAGACCCAGTACTTC. This sequence encodes CASSRDIGKETQYF.